Listed here are 31 T cell receptor beta chains from one sample, sequenced in a study of response to subunit inactivated influenza vaccine. TCRdb independently ran MiXCR on the RT-PCR reads; one entry per CDR3 protein. Here the sample spans about 570,000 distinct CDR3 sequences, about 11% being singletons. Separately, the same data were catalogued under a study of T cells expressing NK-cell markers. Per that study: Beta-chain TCR cDNA was generated via 5'RACE template switching with UMIs.

The starting material was PBMCs from blood, obtained on the day of vaccination. The origin of the receptors is a man over 45 who received an inactivated influenza vaccine.

This clonotype occurred a few times. Here the CDR3 DNA reads TGTGCCAGCAGTGCGGGGGGCCAGAACTATGGCTACACCTTC. This gives the protein CASSAGGQNYGYTF. The J gene is TRBJ1-2, the V gene TRBV2, with D tentatively TRBD1 (6 bases). The V end was cut by 4 bases, the J end by 2 bases, with 11 bases between. The germline V gene encodes CDR1 SNHLY and CDR2 FYNNEI. This CDR3 comprises 14 residues.

This clonotype showed up just a few times. The V and J genes are TRBV12-3 or TRBV12-4 and TRBJ1-5, with 10 bases that match TRBD1. The V segment lost 3 bases and the J segment 5 bases; nucleotides outside the gene matches: 10. The CDR3 loop spans 17 amino acids. CDR3 sequence reads: CASSFGGSTGGDQPQHF. The DNA of the CDR3 is TGTGCCAGCAGTTTTGGGGGGTCGACAGGGGGCGATCAGCCCCAGCATTTT.

This clonotype was detected a few times. This sequence joins TRBV28 and TRBJ2-1; no firm D call. Germline V gene sequence: CDR1 MDHEN, CDR2 SYDVKM. V gave up 6 bases and J gave up 2 bases, with 11 bases separating them. The CDR3 spans 14 residues. The CDR3 DNA reads TGTGCCAGCAGCCTTTCTCAGCCCTACAATGAGCAGTTCTTC. Residues: CASSLSQPYNEQFF.

This clonotype came up a few times. This chain connects TRBV12-3 or TRBV12-4 to TRBJ2-1; perhaps TRBD1 as D (6 bases). The ends were cut back, 5 bases at V and 6 bases at J, with 26 bases in the middle. This CDR3 has 18 amino acids. This chain's CDR3 is CASSHTGPTEIRGNEQFF. The CDR3 coding sequence is TGTGCCAGCAGTCACACAGGGCCTACGGAGATCCGGGGCAATGAGCAGTTCTTC.

The V call is TRBV6-1, the J call TRBJ2-3, with TRBD2 matching over 9 bases. The germline V gene has CDR1 MNHNS and CDR2 SASEGT. With 7 bases clipped from V and 6 bases from J, the junction kept 11 bases outside the gene matches. The CDR3 runs to 15 residues. The CDR3 DNA reads TGTGCCAGCACTCGGGCTAGCGGGGTGAGGGATACGCAGTATTTT. Its translation is CASTRASGVRDTQYF.

CDR3 sequence: CASSLSRATNEKLFF. CDR3 DNA: TGTGCCAGCAGTTTATCCAGGGCCACTAATGAAAAACTGTTTTTT. This rearrangement joins TRBV12-3 or TRBV12-4 to TRBJ1-4; TRBD1 might be the D (5 bases). This CDR3 contains 15 residues. Trimming took 2 bases from V and 2 from J, leaving 9 bases between them.

The gene calls are TRBV20-1 and TRBJ2-1; 8 bases agree with TRBD2. The germline gives CDR1 DFQATT, CDR2 SNEGSKA (reference sequence). V was pared by 1 base and J by 8 bases, with 10 bases of the junction left unmatched. There are 15 residues in the CDR3. The CDR3 DNA reads TGCAGTGCTAGAGGGGGGGCTAGCGGGTCGGATGAGCAGTTCTTC. Translation: CSARGGASGSDEQFF.

The chain uses TRBV5-5 and TRBJ2-5; D call uncertain. Trimming pared 1 base from V and 2 bases from J, leaving 9 bases between. This CDR3 is built from 14 residues. CDR1 is SGHKS and CDR2 is YYEKEE in the germline V gene (reference sequence). The DNA for the CDR3 is TGTGCCAGCAGCTTGTTTCCCGGACAAGAGACCCAGTACTTC. Encoded protein: CASSLFPGQETQYF.

This clonotype occurred a few times. The J gene is TRBJ1-1, the V gene TRBV3-1; no reliable D call. Trimming removed 4 bases from V and 5 bases from J, with 17 bases in between. The V gene's germline CDR1 is LGHDT and CDR2 YNNKEL (reference sequence). CDR3 length equals 15 residues. The CDR3 loop is CASSPPGVGSTEAFF. The CDR3 DNA follows: TGTGCCAGCAGCCCCCCGGGTGTGGGCTCTACTGAAGCTTTCTTT.

The chain is built from TRBV15 and TRBJ2-5; D ambiguous. Trimming took 0 bases from V and 7 from J, leaving 6 bases between them. The CDR3 spans 12 residues. The germline gives CDR1 LNHNV, CDR2 YYDKDF (reference sequence). CDR3 coding DNA: TGTGCCACCAGCAGAGATCGATCGACCCAGTACTTC. Amino acids: CATSRDRSTQYF.

In this sample, this clonotype turned up a few times. The chain employs TRBV5-1 and TRBJ1-1; D is perhaps TRBD1 (6 bases). Trimming shortened V by 2 bases and J by 8 bases, and 13 bases separated the two germline ends. The germline gives CDR1 SGHRS, CDR2 YFSETQ. CDR3 length: 13 residues. The CDR3 is CASSFLLRGEAFF. CDR3 bases: TGCGCCAGCAGCTTTTTACTCAGGGGAGAAGCTTTCTTT.

Only a few counts were recorded for this clonotype. The J gene is TRBJ1-2, the V gene TRBV29-1, with 7 bases aligning to TRBD1. The length of the CDR3 is 14 residues. Germline trimming cut 3 bases from V and 3 bases from J; bases unmatched to any gene: 7. The V gene's germline CDR1 is SQVTM and CDR2 ANQGSEA. The CDR3 DNA reads TGCAGCGTTGACGACCGGGACAGAGACTATGGCTACACCTTC. Its protein is CSVDDRDRDYGYTF.

The sample holds a few counts of this clonotype. J is TRBJ2-7 and V is TRBV5-5, with 9 bases lining up with TRBD1. V was pared by 4 bases and J by 6 bases, with 11 bases of the junction left unmatched. This CDR3 comprises 15 residues. Germline V gene data show CDR1 as SGHKS and CDR2 as YYEKEE (reference sequence). This CDR3 is CASSLGTGRFTEQYF. CDR3 in DNA: TGTGCCAGCAGCCTGGGGACAGGGAGATTCACCGAGCAGTACTTC.

This rearrangement joins TRBV20-1 to TRBJ2-1; 8 bases match TRBD2. The V and J ends lost 2 bases and 1 base, in that order; junction bases with no gene match: 4. The CDR3 contains 15 residues. CDR1 is DFQATT, CDR2 SNEGSKA, per germline (reference sequence). The CDR3 DNA reads as TGCAGTGCTAGACCGCCGGGGGGGTCCTACAATGAGCAGTTCTTC. The encoded protein is CSARPPGGSYNEQFF.

The chain combines TRBV12-3 or TRBV12-4 with TRBJ2-7; no clear D gene. CDR3 size: 12 residues. Deletions cut 5 bases from V and 3 bases from J, with 8 bases between. The CDR3 bases are TGTGCCAGCAGTCACGACGTCTACGAGCAGTACTTC. This codes for CASSHDVYEQYF.

V usage is TRBV12-3 or TRBV12-4 and J usage is TRBJ1-4; 8 bases match TRBD1. This CDR3 has 14 amino acids. J lost 5 bases, V lost 6 bases, and 5 bases had no gene match. CDR3 sequence: CASSRRTGNEKLFF. The CDR3 DNA reads as TGTGCCAGCAGCCGTAGGACAGGGAATGAAAAACTGTTTTTT.

The rearrangement joins TRBV2 to TRBJ1-5; possible D gene TRBD1, 6 bases. Germline V gene lookup returns CDR1 SNHLY and CDR2 FYNNEI. The CDR3 is made up of 14 amino acids. The V gene lost 5 bases and the J gene lost 4 bases, with 12 bases spanning the gap. CDR3 protein: CASSRMDSNQPQHF. In nucleotides, the CDR3 is TGTGCCAGCAGTCGGATGGACAGTAATCAGCCCCAGCATTTT.

In its sample, this clonotype was seen many times. This rearrangement joins TRBV15 to TRBJ2-7; D might be TRBD1 or TRBD2, each matching 5 bases. CDR3 length equals 16 residues. V shed 4 bases and J shed 5 bases, with 21 bases lying between them. The germline gives CDR1 LNHNV, CDR2 YYDKDF (reference sequence). CDR3 in amino acids: CATSTRGRESVNEQYF. The CDR3 nucleotides read TGTGCCACCAGCACCCGGGGCAGGGAGAGCGTAAACGAGCAGTACTTC.

The sample holds a few counts of this clonotype. This chain uses TRBV6-2 or TRBV6-3 with TRBJ2-7; D unclear. The CDR3 is 14 residues long. Germline V lookup: CDR1 MNHEY, CDR2 SVGEGT. Trimming took off 0 bases at V and 0 bases at J, with 6 bases between the two ends. CDR3 bases: TGTGCCAGCAGTTACTCGATTGGCTCCTACGAGCAGTACTTC. Protein product: CASSYSIGSYEQYF.

J is TRBJ2-4 and V is TRBV15, with TRBD1 matching over 11 bases. V gave up 5 bases and J gave up 7 bases; unmatched junction bases: 4. Per germline, CDR1 LNHNV and CDR2 YYDKDF (reference sequence). This CDR3 is 14 amino acids long. The CDR3 DNA is TGTGCCACCAGCGGGGGGACAGGGGGGAACATTCAGTACTTC. This codes for CATSGGTGGNIQYF.

This clonotype was picked up a small number of times. The chain couples TRBV9 to TRBJ2-2, with 7 positions matching TRBD1. The CDR3 runs 17 residues. J lost 4 bases, V lost 3 bases, and 12 bases had no gene match. CDR1 is SGDLS, CDR2 YYNGEE, per germline. DNA for the CDR3: TGTGCCAGCAGCGACCCCCCCCGGGACAGTCCCACCGGGGAGCTGTTTTTT. Translation: CASSDPPRDSPTGELFF.

This clonotype was counted many times. At one boundary the junction diverges from the germline segment, which might be a read error. This rearrangement joins TRBV5-1 to TRBJ2-2; 11 nucleotides align to TRBD2. Looked up from germline, CDR1 is SGHRS and CDR2 is YFSETQ. The CDR3 length is 16 residues. In DNA form, the CDR3 reads TGTGCCAGCAGTTTAGGACTAGCGGGGAACACCGGGGAGCTGTTTTTT. Translated, it gives CASSLGLAGNTGELFF.

The chain carries TRBV27 and TRBJ2-1; no firm D call. Trimming stripped 2 bases from V and 6 bases from J, with 11 bases between. The CDR3 runs to 14 residues. CDR1 and CDR2 from the germline V gene are MNHEY and SMNVEV (reference sequence). The CDR3 protein is CASSLTTPPNEQFF. In DNA form, the CDR3 reads TGTGCCAGCAGTTTAACTACCCCGCCCAATGAGCAGTTCTTC.

This clonotype showed up just a few times. The chain has TRBV6-2 or TRBV6-3 and TRBJ2-7; D is unclear. CDR1 MNHEY and CDR2 SVGEGT come from the germline V gene. V was pared by 4 bases and J by 10 bases, with 14 bases between. The CDR3 length is 12 residues. For the CDR3, the DNA is TGTGCCAGCAGTTTATTGAAGGGCAGCCAGTACTTC. It specifies CASSLLKGSQYF.

This clonotype appeared a few times. V gene TRBV11-3 combines with J gene TRBJ2-3, with 7 nucleotides matching TRBD2. J gave up 3 bases and V 5 bases, and 14 bases lay outside the gene matches. CDR3 length equals 17 residues. CDR1 and CDR2 (germline): SGHNT, YENEEA. CDR3 amino acids: CASSPRPGTTGTDTQYF. In DNA form, the CDR3 reads TGTGCCAGCAGCCCTCGTCCCGGGACTACCGGGACAGATACGCAGTATTTT.

The sample holds a few counts of this clonotype. This rearrangement joins TRBV27 to TRBJ2-7; 8 nucleotides line up with TRBD2. V dropped 2 bases and J dropped 2; count of bases not matched to a gene: 5. The CDR3 extends over 15 amino acids. Germline V gene sequence: CDR1 MNHEY, CDR2 SMNVEV (reference sequence). The CDR3 sequence is CASSLLAGSPYEQYF. The CDR3 nucleotides read TGTGCCAGCAGTTTACTAGCGGGTAGCCCCTACGAGCAGTACTTC.

This chain joins TRBV9 and TRBJ1-4; D remains unclear. Germline V gene data show CDR1 as SGDLS and CDR2 as YYNGEE. CDR3 length: 16 residues. Trimming took off 3 bases at V and 7 bases at J, with 19 bases between the two ends. The DNA for the CDR3 is TGTGCCAGCAGCGGGAACGGGGATGGACTCGGTGAAAAACTGTTTTTT. Protein product: CASSGNGDGLGEKLFF.

The rearrangement joins TRBV12-3 or TRBV12-4 to TRBJ2-7, with a possible D match to TRBD1 (6 bases). The CDR3 has 12 residues. Trimming pared 6 bases from V and 7 bases from J, leaving 13 bases between. Here the CDR3 DNA reads TGTGCCAGCAGCGAGGGGGTCTGGGAGCAGTACTTC. It translates to CASSEGVWEQYF.

This clonotype occurred a few times. The genes are TRBV7-9 and TRBJ2-3, with D unresolved. This CDR3 spans 12 amino acids. Trimming stripped 7 bases from V and 12 bases from J, with 17 bases between. Germline assignment: CDR1 SEHNR and CDR2 FQNEAQ (reference sequence). Written as DNA, the CDR3 is TGTGCCAGCACCTCTATCGAACTCCGACAGTATTTT. This codes for CASTSIELRQYF.

There are a few counts of this clonotype. The chain couples TRBV10-3 to TRBJ2-3, with 7 nucleotides matching TRBD2. The germline CDR1 and CDR2 sequences are ENHRY and SYGVKD. Trimming removed 10 bases from V and 2 bases from J; junction bases left unmatched: 15. This CDR3 has 16 residues. Here the CDR3 reads CATRRTGLGNTDTQYF. CDR3 bases: TGTGCCACACGACGTACAGGACTAGGGAACACAGATACGCAGTATTTT.

This clonotype was counted many times. This sequence joins TRBV7-9 and TRBJ1-1; TRBD1 might be the D (5 bases). V was cut by 5 bases and J by 0 bases, with 13 bases left in between. The CDR3 spans 15 residues. Per germline, CDR1 SEHNR and CDR2 FQNEAQ (reference sequence). The CDR3 DNA sequence: TGTGCCAGCAGCCCTCGGGACTTTTTGAACACTGAAGCTTTCTTT. Its translation is CASSPRDFLNTEAFF. The full variable domain, in which reference TRBV7-9 and TRBJ1-1 provide the parts outside the CDR3, is DTGVSQNPRHKITKRGQNVTFRCDPISEHNRLYWYRQTLGQGPEFLTYFQNEAQLEKSRLLSDRFSAERPKGSFSTLEIQRTEQGDSAMYLCASSPRDFLNTEAFFGQGTRLTVV.